The 9 T cell receptor beta chains reported below all come from one sample, sequenced in a study of blood T cell repertoires in COVID-19. Method: immunoSEQ multiplex PCR; TCRdb's copy keeps in-frame clones and lacks some. This table has about 340,000 clones, about 93% appearing once. Sequenced material: peripheral blood. Every receptor here comes from a woman aged 18 to 35 who had recovered from COVID-19.

V and J are TRBV6-5 and TRBJ1-4; 8 nucleotides align to TRBD1. Germline CDR1 MNHEY, CDR2 SVGAGI. V lost 6 bases, J lost 6 bases, and 6 bases stayed unmatched. This CDR3 spans 14 amino acids. CDR3 residues: CASRSGTGYEKLFF. In nucleotides, the CDR3 is TGTGCCAGCAGATCCGGGACAGGTTATGAAAAACTGTTTTTT.

The chain employs TRBV11-3 and TRBJ2-1, with 11 bases fitting TRBD2. The CDR3 covers 16 residues. The V gene's germline CDR1 is SGHNT and CDR2 YENEEA. Trimming at V came to 5 bases and at J to 9 bases, leaving 12 bases not matched to a gene. DNA for the CDR3: TGTGCCAGCAGCACACTACAACCGGGACTAGCGGCTGAGCAGTTCTTC. Protein product: CASSTLQPGLAAEQFF.

The genes are TRBV5-5 and TRBJ1-2; tentatively, D is TRBD1 (5 bases). The CDR3 is 15 residues long. CDR1 is SGHKS and CDR2 is YYEKEE in the germline V gene (reference sequence). The V end was cut by 0 bases, the J end by 2 bases, with 11 bases between. The CDR3 protein is CASSLEGNGNYGYTF. The CDR3 DNA is TGTGCCAGCAGCTTGGAGGGGAATGGGAACTATGGCTACACCTTC. Full variable domain (remainder filled in from reference TRBV5-5 and TRBJ1-2): DAGVTQSPTHLIKTRGQQVTLRCSPISGHKSVSWYQQVLGQGPQFIFQYYEKEERGRGNFPDRFSARQFPNYSSELNVNALLLGDSALYLCASSLEGNGNYGYTFGSGTRLTVV.

The rearrangement uses TRBV10-1 and TRBJ2-3; 7 nucleotides agree with TRBD2. V was pared by 6 bases and J by 3 bases, with 9 bases of the junction left unmatched. Germline lookup yields CDR1 WNHNN and CDR2 SYGVQD (reference sequence). The length of the CDR3 is 15 residues. The CDR3 DNA reads as TGCGCCAGCAGCGCCCGAGGACTAGGGACAGATACGCAGTATTTT. It codes for CASSARGLGTDTQYF.

The gene calls are TRBV7-8 and TRBJ2-3; 7 bases agree with TRBD1. Germline assignment: CDR1 SGHVS and CDR2 FQNEAQ. CDR3 length: 17 amino acids. Trimming removed 0 bases from V and 2 bases from J; junction bases left unmatched: 8. The chain's CDR3 is CASSLAKTGAYTDTQYF. In DNA form, the CDR3 reads TGTGCCAGCAGCTTAGCGAAAACAGGGGCTTACACAGATACGCAGTATTTT. The full variable domain, with the rest looked up from reference TRBV7-8 and TRBJ2-3, is GAGVSQSPRYKVAKRGQDVALRCDPISGHVSLFWYQQALGQGPEFLTYFQNEAQLDKSGLPSDRFFAERPEGSVSTLKIQRTQQEDSAVYLCASSLAKTGAYTDTQYFGPGTRLTVL.

The chain has TRBV4-3 and TRBJ2-2, with unresolved D. V lost 0 bases and J 1 base, leaving 6 bases between the germline ends. Germline CDR1 LGHNA, CDR2 YSLEER. The CDR3 contains 15 residues. The CDR3 spells CASSQDSGNTGELFF. CDR3 nucleotides: TGCGCCAGCAGCCAAGACTCAGGGAACACCGGGGAGCTGTTTTTT.

The genes are TRBV5-6 and TRBJ1-6, with unresolved D. Germline V gene lookup returns CDR1 SGHDT and CDR2 YYEEEE. The CDR3 covers 13 residues. Between the trimmed V and J ends, which lost 0 bases and 7 bases, there was a span of 5 bases. CDR3 bases: TGTGCCAGCAGCTTGGCCCTCAATTCACCCCTCCACTTT. This codes for CASSLALNSPLHF.

The chain joins TRBV19 to TRBJ1-1; D ambiguous. The CDR3 loop spans 13 amino acids. V was shortened by 6 bases and J by 4 bases, with 12 bases between the two germline ends. In germline, CDR1 is LNHDA, CDR2 SQIVND (reference sequence). CDR3 bases: TGTGCCAGTAGGCCCCTCGGTAGCACTGAAGCTTTCTTT. It translates to CASRPLGSTEAFF.

This chain joins TRBV29-1 and TRBJ1-2; possible D gene TRBD1, 6 bases. CDR1 is SQVTM, CDR2 ANQGSEA, per germline. Trimming shortened V by 6 bases and J by 8 bases, and 19 bases separated the two germline ends. The CDR3 length is 13 residues. The CDR3 DNA sequence: TGCAGCGTCCAGGGGTCCGAACCCTGGGGCTACACCTTC. Translating gives CSVQGSEPWGYTF.